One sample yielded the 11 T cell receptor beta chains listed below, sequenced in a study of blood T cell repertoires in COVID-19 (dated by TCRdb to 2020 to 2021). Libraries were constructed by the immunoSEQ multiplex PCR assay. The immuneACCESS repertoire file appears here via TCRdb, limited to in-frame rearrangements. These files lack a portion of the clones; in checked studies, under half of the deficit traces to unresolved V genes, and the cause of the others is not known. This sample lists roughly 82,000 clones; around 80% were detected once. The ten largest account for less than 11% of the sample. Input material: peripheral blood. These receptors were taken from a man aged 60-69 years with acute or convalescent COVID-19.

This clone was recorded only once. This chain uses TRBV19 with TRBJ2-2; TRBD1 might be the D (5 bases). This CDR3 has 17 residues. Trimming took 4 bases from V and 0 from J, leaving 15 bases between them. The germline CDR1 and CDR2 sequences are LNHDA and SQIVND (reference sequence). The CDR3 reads CASSKVGVGANTGELFF. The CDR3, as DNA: TGTGCCAGTAGTAAGGTAGGAGTAGGGGCGAACACCGGGGAGCTGTTTTTT. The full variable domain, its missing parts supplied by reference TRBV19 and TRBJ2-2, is DGGITQSPKYLFRKEGQNVTLSCEQNLNHDAMYWYRQDPGQGLRLIYYSQIVNDFQKGDIAEGYSVSREKKESFPLTVTSAQKNPTAFYLCASSKVGVGANTGELFFGEGSRLTVL.

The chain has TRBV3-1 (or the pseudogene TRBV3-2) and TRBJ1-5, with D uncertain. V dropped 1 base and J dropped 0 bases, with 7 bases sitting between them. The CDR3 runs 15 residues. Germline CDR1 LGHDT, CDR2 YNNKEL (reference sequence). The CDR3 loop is CASSQGGYSNQPQHF. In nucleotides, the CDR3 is TGTGCCAGCAGCCAAGGAGGATATAGCAATCAGCCCCAGCATTTT.

The CDR3 bases are TGTGCCAGCAGCCGAGGACAGAAGGATACGCAGTATTTT. Translation gives CASSRGQKDTQYF. The chain employs TRBV7-8 and TRBJ2-3; tentative D call: TRBD1 (6 bases). From germline, CDR1 is SGHVS and CDR2 FQNEAQ. This CDR3 has 13 residues. V lost 5 bases and J 6 bases, leaving 12 bases between the germline ends.

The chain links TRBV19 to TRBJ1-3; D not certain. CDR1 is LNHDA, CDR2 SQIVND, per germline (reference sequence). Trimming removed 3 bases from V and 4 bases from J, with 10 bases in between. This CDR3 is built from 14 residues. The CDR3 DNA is TGTGCCAGTAGTATTCGGGGAGTAGGAAACACCATATATTTT. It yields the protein CASSIRGVGNTIYF.

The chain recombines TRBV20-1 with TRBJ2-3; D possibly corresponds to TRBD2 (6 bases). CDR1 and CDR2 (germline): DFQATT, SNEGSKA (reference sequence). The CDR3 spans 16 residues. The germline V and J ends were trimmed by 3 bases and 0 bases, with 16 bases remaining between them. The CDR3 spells CSASPRAGYSTDTQYF. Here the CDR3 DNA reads TGCAGTGCTAGTCCTAGAGCGGGTTATAGCACAGATACGCAGTATTTT.

The DNA for the CDR3 is TGTGCCAGCAGAACTAGCGCCAGGGGCACAGATACGCAGTATTTT. As protein: CASRTSARGTDTQYF. The V and J genes are TRBV28 and TRBJ2-3; 7 nucleotides line up with TRBD2. Germline V gene lookup returns CDR1 MDHEN and CDR2 SYDVKM. Trimming removed 6 bases from V and 1 base from J; junction bases left unmatched: 7. There are 15 residues in the CDR3.

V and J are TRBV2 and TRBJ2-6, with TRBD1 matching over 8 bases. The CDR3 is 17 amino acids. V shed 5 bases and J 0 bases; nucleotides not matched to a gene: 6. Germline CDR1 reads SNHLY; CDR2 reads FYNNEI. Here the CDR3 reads CASSWQGAYSGANVLTF. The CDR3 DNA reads TGTGCCAGCAGTTGGCAGGGGGCTTACTCTGGGGCCAACGTCCTGACTTTC.

CDR3 sequence: CAIGGAVLNTEAFF. CDR3 DNA: TGTGCCATAGGCGGAGCGGTGTTGAACACTGAAGCTTTCTTT. V is TRBV6-5 and J is TRBJ1-1; D remains ambiguous. Deletions cut 10 bases from V and 0 bases from J, with 15 bases between. Germline V gives CDR1 MNHEY, CDR2 SVGAGI. The CDR3 sequence is 14 residues long.

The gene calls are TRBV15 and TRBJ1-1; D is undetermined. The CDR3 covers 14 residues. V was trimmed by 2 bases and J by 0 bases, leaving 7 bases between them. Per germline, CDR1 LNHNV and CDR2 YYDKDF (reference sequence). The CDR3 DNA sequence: TGTGCCACCAGCAGACCATACATGAACACTGAAGCTTTCTTT. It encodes CATSRPYMNTEAFF.

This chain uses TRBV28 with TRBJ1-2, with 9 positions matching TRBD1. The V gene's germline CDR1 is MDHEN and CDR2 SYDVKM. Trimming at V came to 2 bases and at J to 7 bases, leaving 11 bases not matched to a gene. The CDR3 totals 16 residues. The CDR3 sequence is CASSLAGTGTIGGYTF. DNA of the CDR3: TGTGCCAGCAGTTTAGCCGGGACAGGGACGATAGGTGGCTACACCTTC.

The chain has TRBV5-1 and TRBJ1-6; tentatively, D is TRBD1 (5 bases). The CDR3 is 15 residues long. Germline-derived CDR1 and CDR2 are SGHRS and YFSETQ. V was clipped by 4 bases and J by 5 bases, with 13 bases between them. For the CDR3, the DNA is TGCGCCAGCAGCGCCGGGACTTTTGATAATTCACCCCTCCACTTT. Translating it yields CASSAGTFDNSPLHF.